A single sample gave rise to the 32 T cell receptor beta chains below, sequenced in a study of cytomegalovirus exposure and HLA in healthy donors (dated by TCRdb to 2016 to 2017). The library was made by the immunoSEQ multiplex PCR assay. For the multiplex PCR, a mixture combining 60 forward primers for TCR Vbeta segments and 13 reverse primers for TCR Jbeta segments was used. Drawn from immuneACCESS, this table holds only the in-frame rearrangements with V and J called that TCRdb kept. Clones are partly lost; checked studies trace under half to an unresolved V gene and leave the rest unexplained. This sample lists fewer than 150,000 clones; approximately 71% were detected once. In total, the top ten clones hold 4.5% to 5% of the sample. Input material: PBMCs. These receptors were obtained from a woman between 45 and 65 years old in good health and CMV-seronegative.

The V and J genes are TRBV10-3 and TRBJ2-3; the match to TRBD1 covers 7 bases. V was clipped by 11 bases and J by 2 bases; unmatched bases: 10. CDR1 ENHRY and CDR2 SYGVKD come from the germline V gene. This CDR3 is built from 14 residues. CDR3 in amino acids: CAVSGQTDTDTQYF. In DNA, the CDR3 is TGTGCCGTCTCGGGACAGACAGACACAGATACGCAGTATTTT.

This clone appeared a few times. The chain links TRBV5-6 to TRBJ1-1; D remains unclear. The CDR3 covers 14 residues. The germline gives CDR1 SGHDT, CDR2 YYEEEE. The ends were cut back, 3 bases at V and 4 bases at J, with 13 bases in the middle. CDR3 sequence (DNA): TGTGCCAGCAGCTCCCTGCGGTGGAGCACTGAAGCTTTCTTT. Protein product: CASSSLRWSTEAFF.

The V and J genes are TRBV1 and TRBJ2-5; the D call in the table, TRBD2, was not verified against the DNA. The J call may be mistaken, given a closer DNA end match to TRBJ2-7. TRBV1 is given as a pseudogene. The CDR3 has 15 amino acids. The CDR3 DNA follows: TGCACCAGCAGCCGAGGACTAGCGGGGTCCTACGAGCAGTACTTC. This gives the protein CTSSRGLAGSYEQYF.

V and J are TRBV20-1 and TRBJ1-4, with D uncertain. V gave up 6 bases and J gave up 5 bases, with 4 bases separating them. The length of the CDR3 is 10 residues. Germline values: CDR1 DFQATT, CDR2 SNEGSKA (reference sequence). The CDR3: CSAQNEKLFF. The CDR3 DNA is TGCAGTGCCCAAAATGAAAAACTGTTTTTT.

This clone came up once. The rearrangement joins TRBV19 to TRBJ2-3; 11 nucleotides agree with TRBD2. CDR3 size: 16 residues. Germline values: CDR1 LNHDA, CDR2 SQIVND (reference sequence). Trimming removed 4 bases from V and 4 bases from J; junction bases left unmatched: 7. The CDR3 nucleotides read TGTGCCAGTAGTAAGACTATAGCGGGGGGGGCAGATACGCAGTATTTT. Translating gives CASSKTIAGGADTQYF.

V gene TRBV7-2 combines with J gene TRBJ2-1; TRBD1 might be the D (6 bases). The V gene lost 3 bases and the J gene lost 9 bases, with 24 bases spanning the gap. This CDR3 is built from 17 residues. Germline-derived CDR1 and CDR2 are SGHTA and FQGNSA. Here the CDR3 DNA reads TGTGCCAGCAGCTTTACCTCCCGGGATACAGGGCCCGCTGAGCAGTTCTTC. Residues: CASSFTSRDTGPAEQFF. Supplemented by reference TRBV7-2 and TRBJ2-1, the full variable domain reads GAGVSQSPSNKVTEKGKDVELRCDPISGHTALYWYRQSLGQGLEFLIYFQGNSAPDKSGLPSDRFSAERTGGSVSTLTIQRTQQEDSAVYLCASSFTSRDTGPAEQFFGPGTRLTVL.

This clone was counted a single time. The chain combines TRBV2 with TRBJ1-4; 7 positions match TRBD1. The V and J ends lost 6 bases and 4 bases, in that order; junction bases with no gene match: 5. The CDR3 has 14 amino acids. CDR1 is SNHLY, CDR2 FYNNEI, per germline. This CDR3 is CASRRGQFNEKLFF. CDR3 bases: TGTGCCAGCAGGAGGGGACAGTTTAATGAAAAACTGTTTTTT. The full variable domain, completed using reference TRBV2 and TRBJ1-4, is EPEVTQTPSHQVTQMGQEVILRCVPISNHLYFYWYRQILGQKVEFLVSFYNNEISEKSEIFDDQFSVERPDGSNFTLKIRSTKLEDSAMYFCASRRGQFNEKLFFGSGTQLSVL.

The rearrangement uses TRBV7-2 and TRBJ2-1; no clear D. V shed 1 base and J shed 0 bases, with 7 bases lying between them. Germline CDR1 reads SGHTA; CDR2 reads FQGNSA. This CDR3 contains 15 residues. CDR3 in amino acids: CASSLGPSSYNEQFF. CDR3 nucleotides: TGTGCCAGCAGCTTAGGTCCTAGCTCCTACAATGAGCAGTTCTTC.

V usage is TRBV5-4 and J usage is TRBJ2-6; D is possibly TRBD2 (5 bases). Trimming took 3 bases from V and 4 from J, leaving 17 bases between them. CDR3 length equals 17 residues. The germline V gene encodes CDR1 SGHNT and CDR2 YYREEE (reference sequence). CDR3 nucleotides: TGTGCCAGCAGCTCAGGAAAGCAACGGGGAGGGGCCAACGTCCTGACTTTC. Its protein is CASSSGKQRGGANVLTF.

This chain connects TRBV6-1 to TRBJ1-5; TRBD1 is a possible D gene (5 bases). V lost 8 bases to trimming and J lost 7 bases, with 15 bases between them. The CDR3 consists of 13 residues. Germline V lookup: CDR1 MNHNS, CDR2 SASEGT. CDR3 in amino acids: CASGQGGSQPQHF. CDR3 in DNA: TGTGCCAGCGGCCAGGGAGGTTCGCAGCCCCAGCATTTT.

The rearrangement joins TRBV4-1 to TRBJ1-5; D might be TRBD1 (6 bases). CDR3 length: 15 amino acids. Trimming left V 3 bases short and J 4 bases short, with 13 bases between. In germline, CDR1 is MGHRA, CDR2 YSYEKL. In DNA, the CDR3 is TGCGCCAGCAGCCAGGGAACAGGGAATAATCAGCCCCAGCATTTT. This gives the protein CASSQGTGNNQPQHF.

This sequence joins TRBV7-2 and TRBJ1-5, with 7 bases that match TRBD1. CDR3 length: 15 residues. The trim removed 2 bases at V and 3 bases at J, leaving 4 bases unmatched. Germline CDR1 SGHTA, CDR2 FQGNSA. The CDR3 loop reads CASSLRGQSNQPQHF. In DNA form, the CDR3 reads TGTGCCAGCAGCTTAAGGGGACAGTCCAATCAGCCCCAGCATTTT. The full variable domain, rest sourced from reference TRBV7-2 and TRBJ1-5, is GAGVSQSPSNKVTEKGKDVELRCDPISGHTALYWYRQSLGQGLEFLIYFQGNSAPDKSGLPSDRFSAERTGGSVSTLTIQRTQQEDSAVYLCASSLRGQSNQPQHFGDGTRLSIL.

The DNA of the CDR3 is TGCGCCAGCAGCCTCCGGACAGCGGGAGGAGAGACCCAGTACTTC. Its translation is CASSLRTAGGETQYF. The chain uses TRBV5-1 and TRBJ2-5; 9 nucleotides line up with TRBD2. V lost 4 bases to trimming and J lost 4 bases; unmatched junction nucleotides: 8. Germline CDR1 SGHRS, CDR2 YFSETQ. The length of the CDR3 is 15 residues.

The CDR3: CAWEDRATEAFF. The CDR3 DNA follows: TGTGCCTGGGAGGACAGGGCCACTGAAGCTTTCTTT. This rearrangement joins TRBV30 to TRBJ1-1, with 8 bases fitting TRBD1. From germline, CDR1 is GTSNPN and CDR2 SVGIG (reference sequence). After removal of 5 bases from V and 4 bases from J, the junction contained 3 bases not matched to a gene. The CDR3 runs to 12 residues.

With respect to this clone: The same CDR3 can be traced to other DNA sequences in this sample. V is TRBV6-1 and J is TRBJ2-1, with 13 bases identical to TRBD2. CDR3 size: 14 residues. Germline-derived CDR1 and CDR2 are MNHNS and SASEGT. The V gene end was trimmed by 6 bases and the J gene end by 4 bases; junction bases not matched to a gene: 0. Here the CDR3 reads CASRTSGGYNEQFF. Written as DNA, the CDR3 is TGTGCCAGCAGGACTAGCGGGGGGTACAATGAGCAGTTCTTC.

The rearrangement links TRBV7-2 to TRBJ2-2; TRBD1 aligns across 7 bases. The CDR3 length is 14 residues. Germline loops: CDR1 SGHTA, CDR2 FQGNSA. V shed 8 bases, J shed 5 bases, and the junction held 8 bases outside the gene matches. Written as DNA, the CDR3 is TGTGCCAGCGCAAGACAGGGACGAACCGGGGAGCTGTTTTTT. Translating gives CASARQGRTGELFF.

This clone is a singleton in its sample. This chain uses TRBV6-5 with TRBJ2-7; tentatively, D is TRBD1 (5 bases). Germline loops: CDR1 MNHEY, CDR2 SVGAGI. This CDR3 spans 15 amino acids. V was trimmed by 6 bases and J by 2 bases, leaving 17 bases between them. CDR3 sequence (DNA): TGTGCCAGCAGCCTGCAGGGTGATCAAACCTACGAGCAGTACTTC. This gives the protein CASSLQGDQTYEQYF.

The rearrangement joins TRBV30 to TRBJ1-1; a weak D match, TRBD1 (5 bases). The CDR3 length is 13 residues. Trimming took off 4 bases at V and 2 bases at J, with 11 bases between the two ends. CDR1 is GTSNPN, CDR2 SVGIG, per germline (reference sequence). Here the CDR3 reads CAWNRGHNTEAFF. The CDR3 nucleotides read TGTGCCTGGAATAGGGGTCATAACACTGAAGCTTTCTTT.

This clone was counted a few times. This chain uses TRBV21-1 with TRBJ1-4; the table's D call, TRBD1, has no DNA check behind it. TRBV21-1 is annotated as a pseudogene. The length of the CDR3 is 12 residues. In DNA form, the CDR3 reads TGTGCCAGCAGTCTCTGGCCGGAAAAACTGTTTTTT. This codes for CASSLWPEKLFF.

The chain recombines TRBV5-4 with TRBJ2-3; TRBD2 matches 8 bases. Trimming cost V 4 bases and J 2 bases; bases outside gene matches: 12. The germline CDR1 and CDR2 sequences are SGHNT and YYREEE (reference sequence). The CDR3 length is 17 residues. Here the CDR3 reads CASSRSGGGILTDTQYF. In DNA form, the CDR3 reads TGTGCCAGCAGCAGAAGCGGGGGCGGGATACTCACAGATACGCAGTATTTT.

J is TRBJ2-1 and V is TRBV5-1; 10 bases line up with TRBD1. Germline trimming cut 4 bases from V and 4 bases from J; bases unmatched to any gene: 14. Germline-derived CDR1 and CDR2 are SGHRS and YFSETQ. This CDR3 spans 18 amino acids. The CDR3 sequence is CASSPTTGQGPIYNEQFF. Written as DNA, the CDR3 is TGCGCCAGCAGCCCCACCACGGGACAGGGGCCAATATACAATGAGCAGTTCTTC. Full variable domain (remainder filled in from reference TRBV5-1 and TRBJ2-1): KAGVTQTPRYLIKTRGQQVTLSCSPISGHRSVSWYQQTPGQGLQFLFEYFSETQRNKGNFPGRFSGRQFSNSRSEMNVSTLELGDSALYLCASSPTTGQGPIYNEQFFGPGTRLTVL.

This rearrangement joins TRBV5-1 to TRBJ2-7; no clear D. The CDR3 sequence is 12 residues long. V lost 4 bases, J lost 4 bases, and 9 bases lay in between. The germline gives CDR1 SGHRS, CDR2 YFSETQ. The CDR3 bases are TGCGCCAGCAGCCTCCCTTCTTACGAGCAGTACTTC. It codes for CASSLPSYEQYF.

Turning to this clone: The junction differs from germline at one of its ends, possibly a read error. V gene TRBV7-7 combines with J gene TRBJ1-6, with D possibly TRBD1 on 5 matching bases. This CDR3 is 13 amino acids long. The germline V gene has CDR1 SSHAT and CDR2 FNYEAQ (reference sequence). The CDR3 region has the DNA TGTGCTAGCAGCCAGGGATATAATTCACCCCTCCACTTT. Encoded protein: CASSQGYNSPLHF.

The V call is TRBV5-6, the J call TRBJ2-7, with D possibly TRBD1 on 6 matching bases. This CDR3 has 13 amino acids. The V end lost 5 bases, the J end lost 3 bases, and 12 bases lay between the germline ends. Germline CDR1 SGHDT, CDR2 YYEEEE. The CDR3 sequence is CASSLQGIYEQYF. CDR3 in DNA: TGTGCCAGCAGTTTACAGGGAATCTACGAGCAGTACTTC.

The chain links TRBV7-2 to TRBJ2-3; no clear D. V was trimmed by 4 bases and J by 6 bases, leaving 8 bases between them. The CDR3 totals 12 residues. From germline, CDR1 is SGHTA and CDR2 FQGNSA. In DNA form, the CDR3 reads TGTGCCAGCAGCTCTGGTGGCGATACGCAGTATTTT. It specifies CASSSGGDTQYF.

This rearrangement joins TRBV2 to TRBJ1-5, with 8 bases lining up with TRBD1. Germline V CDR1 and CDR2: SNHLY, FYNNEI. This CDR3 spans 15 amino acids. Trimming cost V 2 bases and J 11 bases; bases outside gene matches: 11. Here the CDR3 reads CASSERAGGSFTQHF. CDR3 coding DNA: TGTGCCAGCAGTGAAAGGGCAGGGGGCAGCTTCACCCAGCATTTT.

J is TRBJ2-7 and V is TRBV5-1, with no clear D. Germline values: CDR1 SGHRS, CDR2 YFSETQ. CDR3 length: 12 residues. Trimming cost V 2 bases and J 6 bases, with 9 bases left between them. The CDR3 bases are TGCGCCAGCAGCTTAATAGCAGCCGAGCAGTACTTC. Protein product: CASSLIAAEQYF. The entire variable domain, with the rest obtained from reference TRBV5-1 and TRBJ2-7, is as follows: KAGVTQTPRYLIKTRGQQVTLSCSPISGHRSVSWYQQTPGQGLQFLFEYFSETQRNKGNFPGRFSGRQFSNSRSEMNVSTLELGDSALYLCASSLIAAEQYFGPGTRLTVT.

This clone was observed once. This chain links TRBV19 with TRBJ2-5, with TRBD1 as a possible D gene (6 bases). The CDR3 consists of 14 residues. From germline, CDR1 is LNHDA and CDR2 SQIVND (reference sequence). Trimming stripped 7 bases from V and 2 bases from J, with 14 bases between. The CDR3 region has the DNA TGTGCCAGTAAGCCGGGACACACACAAGAGACCCAGTACTTC. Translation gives CASKPGHTQETQYF.

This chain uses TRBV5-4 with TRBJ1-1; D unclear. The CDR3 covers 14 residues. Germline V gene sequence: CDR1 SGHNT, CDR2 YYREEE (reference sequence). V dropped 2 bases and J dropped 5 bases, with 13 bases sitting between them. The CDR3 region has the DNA TGTGCCAGCAGCTTTGGTGGGTTGGAGACTGAAGCTTTCTTT. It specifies CASSFGGLETEAFF.

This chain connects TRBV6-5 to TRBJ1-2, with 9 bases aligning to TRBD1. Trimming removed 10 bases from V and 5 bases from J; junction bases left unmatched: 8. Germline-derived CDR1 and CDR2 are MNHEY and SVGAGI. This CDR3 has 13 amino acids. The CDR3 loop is CATKRGTGYGYTF. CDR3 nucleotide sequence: TGTGCCACCAAGAGAGGGACAGGGTATGGCTACACCTTC.

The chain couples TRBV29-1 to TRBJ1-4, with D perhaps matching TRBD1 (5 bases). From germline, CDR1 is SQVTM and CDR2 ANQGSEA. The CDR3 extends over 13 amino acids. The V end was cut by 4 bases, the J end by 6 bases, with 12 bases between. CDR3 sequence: CSVGGEWDEKLFF. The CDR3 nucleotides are TGCAGCGTTGGGGGGGAGTGGGATGAAAAACTGTTTTTT.

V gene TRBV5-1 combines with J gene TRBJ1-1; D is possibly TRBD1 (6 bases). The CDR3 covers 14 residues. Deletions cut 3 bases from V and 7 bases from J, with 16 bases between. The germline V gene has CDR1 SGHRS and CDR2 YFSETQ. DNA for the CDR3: TGCGCCAGCAGCTCGCAAGGGGGAAAGGTTGAAGCTTTCTTT. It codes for CASSSQGGKVEAFF.